The table lists the clone carrying this T cell receptor beta chain with a count of one. This entry is derived from a study of shared clonotypes between healthy human individuals. It was across several immunoSEQ plates that each subset's genomic DNA was evenly split. Repertoires were generated with immunoSEQ multiplex PCR, while TCRdb's copy carries only in-frame clones and drops some. Of 2 million to 2.5 million clones listed, 92% are singletons. V dropped 4 bases and J dropped 2 bases, with 15 bases sitting between them. The germline CDR1 and CDR2 sequences are SGHDN and FVKESK. The CDR3 totals 16 residues.

The chain links TRBV14 to TRBJ2-1; D perhaps matches TRBD1 (6 bases). This TCR was recovered from a man between 18 and 29 years old in good health. Some clones in this sample may be carry-over from other donors' samples. The sequenced material came from naive CD4+ T cells from PBMCs. Subset: CD45RA+ positively selected. The CDR3 DNA reads as TGTGCCAGCAGCCGAGATTGGGGGCTTACCTACAATGAGCAGTTCTTC. Translation gives CASSRDWGLTYNEQFF.